This entry describes one T cell receptor (beta chain). The record originates from a study of blood T cell repertoires in COVID-19. At the level of the study: Samples came from the United States, Italy and Spain, spanning acute and convalescent COVID-19. From T cells, B-cell-depleted T cells, or PBMCs came the material, which was cDNA or gDNA.

Original methodology: Amplifying reference gene primers gave estimates of nucleated cell counts. Here immunoSEQ multiplex PCR was the method, and the copy in TCRdb shows in-frame clones only, minus some. The DNA was the basis for D and trimming; V, J and clone size are from that table. The repertoire holds about 130,000 clones, with about four fifths as singletons. The CDR3 contains 15 residues. Germline V gene sequence: CDR1 SGDLS, CDR2 YYNGEE. Unmatched junction bases numbered 10, after V lost 3 bases and J lost 6 bases. This chain uses TRBV9 with TRBJ2-7; 9 positions match TRBD2. The sequencing sample was made of peripheral blood. This clonotype was sampled from a man aged 80 or over with acute or convalescent COVID-19. CDR3 loop: CASSGLAGGPLEQYF. CDR3 in DNA: TGTGCCAGCAGCGGTCTTGCGGGGGGGCCTCTCGAGCAGTACTTC.